This T cell receptor beta chain emerged from a study of blood T cell repertoires in COVID-19. As for the study in general: Italy, Spain and the United States were the sources of the convalescent and acute COVID-19 samples. In each case, the material was cDNA or gDNA derived from T cells, B-cell-depleted T cells, or PBMCs.

This CDR3 has 17 residues. V was cut by 4 bases and J by 7 bases, with 20 bases left in between. Germline CDR1 and CDR2: SGHNT and YENEEA. Participants, about 18 to 90 years old, spanned around 25 US areas. Recovered status applied to Cohort 3 donors who had two consecutive negative PCRs. It also applied to those with clearance or with symptom resolution. The protocol was immunoSEQ multiplex PCR, while the TCRdb copy is restricted to in-frame clones and leaves out a portion. The sample comprises fewer than 200,000 clones, about four fifths of which are singletons, and 15% to 20% rests with the top ten.

What was sequenced was PBMCs or T cells enriched from blood (not recorded which). This rearrangement joins TRBV11-3 to TRBJ1-6; a possible D gene is TRBD1 (5 bases). This receptor was obtained from a man aged 60 to 75 who had recovered from COVID-19. CDR3 in DNA: TGTGCCAGCAGCTCAAGGGTACAGGTGATACTAAATTCACCCCTCCACTTT. Its protein is CASSSRVQVILNSPLHF.